The 24 T cell receptor beta chains given below trace back to one sample, sequenced in a study of tumour-infiltrating T cells in Burkitt lymphoma. The data were produced by immunoSEQ multiplex PCR, yet TCRdb's version contains in-frame clones alone and is incomplete. Among around 50,000 clones listed, around 29% were seen once. Sequencing was done on a sample of tumor tissue. The receptors here all came from a human donor with Burkitt lymphoma.

J is TRBJ2-7 and V is TRBV5-1; D gene unclear. CDR3 length: 13 residues. Germline-derived CDR1 and CDR2 are SGHRS and YFSETQ. V was cut by 0 bases and J by 4 bases, with 8 bases left in between. CDR3 region: CASSLVSSYEQYF. The CDR3 nucleotides are TGCGCCAGCAGCTTGGTTAGCAGTTACGAGCAGTACTTC.

This clone has only a few counts. J is TRBJ1-2 and V is TRBV9, with D hard to call. Trimming pared 0 bases from V and 1 base from J, leaving 10 bases between. The CDR3 runs to 15 residues. Germline lookup yields CDR1 SGDLS and CDR2 YYNGEE. The CDR3 DNA reads TGTGCCAGCAGCGTAGGGACGGCCTATAACTATGGCTACACCTTC. Its protein product is CASSVGTAYNYGYTF.

This clone turned up a few times. V and J are TRBV9 and TRBJ1-3; no firm D call. The CDR3 has 15 amino acids. V was pared by 0 bases and J by 0 bases, with 7 bases between. Per germline, CDR1 SGDLS and CDR2 YYNGEE. As DNA, the CDR3 is TGTGCCAGCAGCGTAGCAGCAGGCTCTGGAAACACCATATATTTT. Its translation: CASSVAAGSGNTIYF.

This clone was observed once. V and J are TRBV7-2 and TRBJ2-5; TRBD1 agrees at 8 bases. With V trimmed by 5 bases and J by 3 bases, 5 bases remained unmatched. The CDR3 is 14 residues long. In germline, CDR1 is SGHTA, CDR2 FQGNSA. The CDR3 sequence is CASSPQGQEETQYF. CDR3 coding DNA: TGTGCCAGCAGCCCCCAGGGACAGGAAGAGACCCAGTACTTC.

There are a few counts of this clone. V is TRBV7-9 and J is TRBJ2-7, with 9 positions matching TRBD2. J lost 9 bases, V lost 5 bases, and 17 bases had no gene match. Germline lookup yields CDR1 SEHNR and CDR2 FQNEAQ (reference sequence). The CDR3 spans 16 residues. CDR3 loop: CASSPFGGLAPLGQYF. The CDR3, as DNA: TGTGCCAGCAGCCCCTTTGGAGGACTAGCGCCCCTCGGGCAGTACTTC.

This chain connects TRBV5-5 to TRBJ2-5; D assignment may be TRBD1 or TRBD2 (5 bases each). Germline V gene data show CDR1 as SGHKS and CDR2 as YYEKEE (reference sequence). V shed 6 bases and J shed 7 bases, with 10 bases lying between them. This CDR3 contains 11 residues. CDR3 coding DNA: TGTGCCAGCATCGGGGCCGGGACCCAGTACTTC. This encodes CASIGAGTQYF.

For the CDR3, the DNA is TGCGCCAGCAGCTTGGAGGCAGGGGGCTTTCGAGAGACCCAGTACTTC. Its protein is CASSLEAGGFRETQYF. The chain joins TRBV5-1 to TRBJ2-5, with TRBD1 identical over 8 bases. The trim removed 0 bases at V and 4 bases at J, leaving 8 bases unmatched. CDR3 size: 16 residues. In germline, CDR1 is SGHRS, CDR2 YFSETQ.

This clone was seen a handful of times. CDR3 region: CASSQEAAGFYGYTF. As DNA, the CDR3 is TGTGCCAGCAGCCAAGAAGCGGCAGGTTTCTATGGCTACACCTTC. The V gene is TRBV4-2, the J gene TRBJ1-2; D call uncertain. Germline V CDR1 and CDR2: LGHNA, YNFKEQ. Deletions cut 0 bases from V and 4 bases from J, with 12 bases between. CDR3 length: 15 amino acids.

The rearrangement links TRBV6-1 to TRBJ1-2; D is unresolved. The germline gives CDR1 MNHNS, CDR2 SASEGT. Trimming stripped 5 bases from V and 4 bases from J, with 14 bases between. The CDR3 is made up of 14 amino acids. The CDR3 reads CASSPAQAGYGYTF. The CDR3 nucleotides are TGTGCCAGCAGTCCGGCGCAGGCCGGCTATGGCTACACCTTC.

This sequence joins TRBV6-6 and TRBJ1-2; no clear D. The CDR3 is made up of 13 amino acids. V lost 6 bases, J lost 7 bases, and 15 bases lay in between. Germline values: CDR1 MNHNY, CDR2 SVGAGI (reference sequence). CDR3: CASRSSTETGYTF. CDR3 coding DNA: TGTGCCAGCAGGTCCTCCACAGAGACTGGCTACACCTTC.

This chain connects TRBV28 to TRBJ2-3; TRBD1 agrees at 9 bases. With V trimmed by 6 bases and J by 2 bases, 3 bases remained unmatched. The CDR3 spans 14 residues. From germline, CDR1 is MDHEN and CDR2 SYDVKM. The CDR3 sequence is CASSWTGDTDTQYF. The CDR3 DNA reads TGTGCCAGCAGCTGGACAGGGGACACAGATACGCAGTATTTT.

The CDR3: CASSRSGDSYEQYF. CDR3 coding DNA: TGTGCCAGCAGCCGGAGCGGGGATTCATACGAGCAGTACTTC. The rearrangement joins TRBV9 to TRBJ2-7, with 7 bases that match TRBD2. In germline, CDR1 is SGDLS, CDR2 YYNGEE. This CDR3 is built from 14 residues. J was trimmed by 4 bases and V by 4 bases; bases with no gene match: 8.

This clone was counted a few times. The chain employs TRBV4-3 and TRBJ1-5, with D maybe TRBD1 (5 bases). Germline V gene data show CDR1 as LGHNA and CDR2 as YSLEER. The V end was cut by 0 bases, the J end by 9 bases, with 15 bases between. The CDR3 has 15 amino acids. The CDR3 DNA reads TGCGCCAGCAGCCAAGATAGGGGTTCGGGGCGGCCCCAGCATTTT. Its translation: CASSQDRGSGRPQHF.

The chain recombines TRBV6-6 with TRBJ1-2, with D possibly matching TRBD1 (5 bases). This CDR3 contains 14 residues. Trimming took 1 base from V and 8 from J, leaving 14 bases between them. Germline CDR1 and CDR2: MNHNY and SVGAGI (reference sequence). The CDR3 DNA is TGTGCCAGCAGTTACTTGGACACCGATGTGGGCTACACCTTC. It encodes CASSYLDTDVGYTF.

V and J are TRBV2 and TRBJ1-1; no clear D. Germline CDR1 is SNHLY and CDR2 is FYNNEI. The CDR3 consists of 15 residues. V lost 2 bases and J 0 bases, leaving 10 bases between the germline ends. In DNA form, the CDR3 reads TGTGCCAGCAGTGAAATGCAAGGGATGAACACTGAAGCTTTCTTT. Translation gives CASSEMQGMNTEAFF.

The genes are TRBV19 and TRBJ2-2; 7 bases fit TRBD2. CDR3 length equals 15 residues. V dropped 5 bases and J dropped 3; count of bases not matched to a gene: 6. Germline lookup yields CDR1 LNHDA and CDR2 SQIVND (reference sequence). CDR3 nucleotides: TGTGCCAGTAGTTGGTTAGCGGGTGACACCGGGGAGCTGTTTTTT. Protein: CASSWLAGDTGELFF.

This clone was seen ten or more times. This chain connects TRBV6-5 to TRBJ2-2; weak D call: TRBD1 (5 bases). V was cut by 7 bases and J by 6 bases, with 12 bases left in between. Germline CDR1 and CDR2: MNHEY and SVGAGI. The CDR3 spans 13 residues. CDR3 amino acids: CASTLGEAGELFF. CDR3 bases: TGTGCCAGCACTCTAGGGGAAGCCGGGGAGCTGTTTTTT.

The table lists this clone with a few counts. The gene calls are TRBV7-2 and TRBJ1-1; D is unresolved. Germline-derived CDR1 and CDR2 are SGHTA and FQGNSA. There are 13 residues in the CDR3. Trimming cost V 1 base and J 7 bases, with 10 bases left between them. CDR3 sequence (DNA): TGTGCCAGCAGCTTAGAGTCGGAGGTTGAAGCTTTCTTT. It specifies CASSLESEVEAFF.

The DNA for the CDR3 is TGCAGCGTCTCGGGGGGGACCCACACCGGGGAGCTGTTTTTT. Translated, it gives CSVSGGTHTGELFF. V is TRBV29-1 and J is TRBJ2-2; TRBD2 matches 8 bases. Trimming cost V 6 bases and J 3 bases; bases outside gene matches: 6. From germline, CDR1 is SQVTM and CDR2 ANQGSEA. This CDR3 contains 14 residues.

This clone was detected a few times. Here the CDR3 DNA reads TGTGCCAGCAGTTACTCGGAGCTCCGGGAGCAGTTCTTC. It is translated as CASSYSELREQFF. This sequence joins TRBV6-6 and TRBJ2-1; D not resolved. Trimming removed 0 bases from V and 10 bases from J, with 10 bases in between. This CDR3 region has 13 residues. Germline CDR1 and CDR2: MNHNY and SVGAGI (reference sequence).

This clone was found a few times. V and J are TRBV9 and TRBJ1-2; D gene ambiguous. The CDR3 is made up of 14 amino acids. CDR1 and CDR2 from the germline V gene are SGDLS and YYNGEE. Trimming took 0 bases from V and 8 from J, leaving 14 bases between them. CDR3 protein: CASSVDVFSTGYTF. In DNA, the CDR3 is TGTGCCAGCAGCGTAGATGTCTTCAGTACGGGCTACACCTTC.

This clone was picked up a small number of times. The junction departs from germline at one end; a sequencing error may be responsible. This rearrangement joins TRBV2 to TRBJ1-2; TRBD1 agrees at 7 bases. Germline V gives CDR1 SNHLY, CDR2 FYNNEI. There are 11 residues in the CDR3. CDR3 residues: CASQRGTVTSF. The CDR3 nucleotides are TGTGCCAGCCAACGTGGGACAGTCACAAGCTTC.

V gene TRBV5-4 combines with J gene TRBJ2-7; D gene unclear. The CDR3 covers 14 residues. Per the germline V gene, CDR1 is SGHNT and CDR2 is YYREEE (reference sequence). Trimming shortened V by 4 bases and J by 6 bases, and 17 bases separated the two germline ends. CDR3 loop: CASSPHSFTGEQYF. The CDR3 nucleotides read TGTGCCAGCAGCCCCCATAGTTTTACCGGCGAGCAGTACTTC.

There are a few counts of this clone. This rearrangement joins TRBV7-9 to TRBJ2-7; the match to TRBD1 covers 9 bases. The CDR3 totals 19 residues. CDR1 is SEHNR, CDR2 FQNEAQ, per germline (reference sequence). With 5 bases clipped from V and 4 bases from J, the junction kept 21 bases outside the gene matches. The CDR3 sequence is CASSRTTSGTGWNLYEQYF. The CDR3 DNA sequence: TGTGCCAGCAGCCGCACGACCTCAGGGACAGGGTGGAACCTTTACGAGCAGTACTTC.